This entry lists 23 T cell receptor beta chains sequenced from one sample in a study of blood T cell repertoires in COVID-19. Clones were sequenced by immunoSEQ multiplex PCR, and TCRdb holds only the in-frame ones, with some missing. This sample has 200,000 to 300,000 clones; 85% occur once, and the top ten carry over 5.5%. The sample taken for sequencing was peripheral blood. All receptors come from a woman aged 55-70 years with active or convalescent COVID-19.

This clone has a handful of counts. The V and J genes are TRBV5-1 and TRBJ2-2; 9 bases align to TRBD1. V lost 2 bases and J lost 7; bases outside the gene matches: 6. Germline V gene data show CDR1 as SGHRS and CDR2 as YFSETQ. CDR3 length equals 15 residues. CDR3 residues: CASSLETGGHGELFF. The CDR3 DNA follows: TGCGCCAGCAGCTTAGAGACAGGGGGTCACGGGGAGCTGTTTTTT.

The CDR3 DNA follows: TGTGCCAGCAGCTTAGTGACAGGGGCGTATGAGACCCAGTACTTC. Protein product: CASSLVTGAYETQYF. J is TRBJ2-5 and V is TRBV7-2; 8 bases line up with TRBD1. The CDR3 spans 15 residues. Germline V gene lookup returns CDR1 SGHTA and CDR2 FQGNSA. V was clipped by 1 base and J by 5 bases; unmatched bases: 6.

This chain connects TRBV11-2 to TRBJ2-2; maybe TRBD2 (7 bases). CDR1 SGHAT and CDR2 FQNNGV come from the germline V gene. Trimming pared 8 bases from V and 0 bases from J, leaving 13 bases between. CDR3 length: 15 amino acids. The DNA of the CDR3 is TGTGCCAGCTCGGGGGGCTTCGCGAACACCGGGGAGCTGTTTTTT. This sequence encodes CASSGGFANTGELFF. The full variable domain, rest sourced from reference TRBV11-2 and TRBJ2-2, is EAGVAQSPRYKIIEKRQSVAFWCNPISGHATLYWYQQILGQGPKLLIQFQNNGVVDDSQLPKDRFSAERLKGVDSTLKIQPAKLEDSAVYLCASSGGFANTGELFFGEGSRLTVL.

The J gene is TRBJ2-7, the V gene TRBV28; maybe TRBD1 (6 bases). Germline V gene data show CDR1 as MDHEN and CDR2 as SYDVKM. The CDR3 extends over 15 amino acids. The V end was cut by 8 bases, the J end by 0 bases, with 17 bases between. The CDR3 bases are TGTGCCAGCGGATACAGGGACCGAAGCTCCTACGAGCAGTACGTC. This translates into CASGYRDRSSYEQYV.

This chain joins TRBV24-1 and TRBJ1-5; TRBD1 aligns across 9 bases. The germline CDR1 and CDR2 sequences are KGHDR and SFDVKD. V lost 9 bases and J lost 2; bases outside the gene matches: 10. The CDR3 covers 16 residues. The CDR3 bases are TGTGCCACCGGTCCCGGGACAGGGACCGGCAATCAGCCCCAGCATTTT. As protein: CATGPGTGTGNQPQHF.

The chain couples TRBV29-1 to TRBJ2-1; D perhaps matches TRBD2 (6 bases). V lost 6 bases to trimming and J lost 0 bases, with 15 bases between them. The CDR3 runs to 15 residues. Germline-derived CDR1 and CDR2 are SQVTM and ANQGSEA. The CDR3: CSVRLGEVSYNEQFF. The CDR3 nucleotides read TGCAGCGTCCGTCTGGGGGAGGTCTCCTACAATGAGCAGTTCTTC.

The chain has TRBV5-8 and TRBJ1-2; 7 bases align to TRBD1. Trimming cost V 5 bases and J 1 base; bases outside gene matches: 14. The length of the CDR3 is 17 residues. Germline V CDR1 and CDR2: SGHTS, YDEGEE. CDR3 in amino acids: CASRVDRTELNNYGYTF. The CDR3 bases are TGTGCCAGCAGAGTGGACAGGACAGAACTCAATAACTATGGCTACACCTTC.

V is TRBV19 and J is TRBJ2-3; 7 nucleotides line up with TRBD1. V gave up 5 bases and J gave up 5 bases; unmatched junction bases: 13. Germline V CDR1 and CDR2: LNHDA, SQIVND (reference sequence). The CDR3 is made up of 16 amino acids. The chain's CDR3 is CASSPDRDWGLDTQYF. In nucleotides, the CDR3 is TGTGCCAGTAGTCCTGACAGGGATTGGGGATTAGATACGCAGTATTTT.

The chain carries TRBV27 and TRBJ2-1; 7 bases line up with TRBD1. The germline gives CDR1 MNHEY, CDR2 SMNVEV (reference sequence). The CDR3 is made up of 14 amino acids. V gave up 5 bases and J gave up 8 bases; unmatched junction bases: 9. The CDR3 nucleotides read TGTGCCAGCAGTCCTCGGGGACAGCCCGATGAGCAGTTCTTC. Protein: CASSPRGQPDEQFF.

The V gene is TRBV28, the J gene TRBJ2-3, with TRBD2 as a possible D gene (6 bases). The V end was cut by 2 bases, the J end by 1 base, with 10 bases between. The germline V gene encodes CDR1 MDHEN and CDR2 SYDVKM. The CDR3 consists of 15 residues. The CDR3 bases are TGTGCCAGCAGTTTAGGCGGGGCCCGCACAGATACGCAGTATTTT. This codes for CASSLGGARTDTQYF.

The rearrangement links TRBV5-1 to TRBJ1-6, with 10 nucleotides matching TRBD1. Unmatched junction bases numbered 9, after V lost 4 bases and J lost 5 bases. CDR3 length: 17 residues. The V gene's germline CDR1 is SGHRS and CDR2 YFSETQ. The CDR3 protein is CASSDKTGTGDNSPLHF. CDR3 DNA sequence: TGCGCCAGCAGCGACAAAACCGGGACAGGGGATAATTCACCCCTCCACTTT.

This chain uses TRBV19 with TRBJ1-6; TRBD1 matches 9 bases. The germline gives CDR1 LNHDA, CDR2 SQIVND (reference sequence). Unmatched junction bases numbered 3, after V lost 0 bases and J lost 9 bases. The CDR3 is 15 residues long. CDR3 bases: TGTGCCAGTAGTATAGAGCCGGGACAGGGTTCACCCCTCCACTTT. Encoded protein: CASSIEPGQGSPLHF.

This chain uses TRBV14 with TRBJ2-1, with a tentative D call TRBD1 (6 bases). Germline lookup yields CDR1 SGHDN and CDR2 FVKESK. The CDR3 is made up of 15 amino acids. V was clipped by 4 bases and J by 2 bases, with 12 bases between them. The CDR3 sequence is CASSRPRGTYNEQFF. The DNA for the CDR3 is TGTGCCAGCAGCCGTCCCAGGGGTACCTACAATGAGCAGTTCTTC.

The chain uses TRBV5-1 and TRBJ2-2, with D possibly being TRBD2 (5 bases). The CDR3 has 16 residues. The ends were cut back, 1 base at V and 6 bases at J, with 16 bases in the middle. From germline, CDR1 is SGHRS and CDR2 YFSETQ. The CDR3 sequence: CASSLFAGVSAGELFF. DNA for the CDR3: TGCGCCAGCAGCTTGTTTGCGGGCGTGTCGGCCGGGGAGCTGTTTTTT.

This chain uses TRBV19 with TRBJ2-1, with D maybe TRBD2 (6 bases). V dropped 4 bases and J dropped 5 bases, with 12 bases sitting between them. The CDR3 loop spans 14 amino acids. The germline CDR1 and CDR2 sequences are LNHDA and SQIVND (reference sequence). CDR3 protein: CASSTRLVDNEQFF. The CDR3 coding sequence is TGTGCCAGTAGTACCCGACTAGTCGACAATGAGCAGTTCTTC.

This clone was observed a few times. The chain has TRBV25-1 and TRBJ1-2; D not certain. From germline, CDR1 is MGHDK and CDR2 SYGVNS. V was shortened by 5 bases and J by 6 bases, with 19 bases between the two germline ends. The CDR3 spans 15 residues. The CDR3 spells CASSTRGMRDHGYTF. The CDR3 DNA reads as TGTGCCAGCAGTACGCGGGGAATGAGGGATCATGGCTACACCTTC.

CDR3 sequence: CATSISGAQGEAFF. CDR3 DNA sequence: TGTGCCACCAGCATTAGCGGGGCACAGGGTGAAGCTTTCTTT. V usage is TRBV15 and J usage is TRBJ1-1; maybe TRBD1 (6 bases). Germline CDR1 reads LNHNV; CDR2 reads YYDKDF (reference sequence). The CDR3 length is 14 residues. V was pared by 4 bases and J by 7 bases, with 16 bases between.

The J gene is TRBJ2-1, the V gene TRBV9, with 12 bases identical to TRBD2. With 4 bases clipped from V and 9 bases from J, the junction kept 11 bases outside the gene matches. The CDR3 extends over 16 amino acids. CDR1 is SGDLS, CDR2 YYNGEE, per germline. The CDR3 spells CASSIQTSGGGSEQFF. CDR3 sequence (DNA): TGTGCCAGCAGCATCCAGACTAGCGGGGGAGGGAGTGAGCAGTTCTTC.

The genes are TRBV7-9 and TRBJ1-6; TRBD1 might be the D (5 bases). The CDR3 spans 14 residues. Germline assignment: CDR1 SEHNR and CDR2 FQNEAQ (reference sequence). V was shortened by 2 bases and J by 8 bases, with 10 bases between the two germline ends. The DNA of the CDR3 is TGTGCCAGCAGCTTAAACAGGCCTGATTCACCCCTCCACTTT. Amino acid sequence: CASSLNRPDSPLHF.

The genes are TRBV15 and TRBJ2-5; D not resolved. V was trimmed by 5 bases and J by 7 bases, leaving 14 bases between them. Germline assignment: CDR1 LNHNV and CDR2 YYDKDF (reference sequence). The CDR3 is 13 amino acids. CDR3 region: CATSPQVDTTQYF. CDR3 bases: TGTGCCACCAGCCCCCAGGTGGATACGACCCAGTACTTC. Variable domain in full (rest from reference TRBV15 and TRBJ2-5): DAMVIQNPRYQVTQFGKPVTLSCSQTLNHNVMYWYQQKSSQAPKLLFHYYDKDFNNEADTPDNFQSRRPNTSFCFLDIRSPGLGDTAMYLCATSPQVDTTQYFGPGTRLLVL.

V is TRBV6-6 and J is TRBJ1-3; D is unresolved. CDR1 and CDR2 from the germline V gene are MNHNY and SVGAGI (reference sequence). The CDR3 has 13 amino acids. The ends were cut back, 7 bases at V and 0 bases at J, with 7 bases in the middle. CDR3 in amino acids: CASTIDSGNTIYF. CDR3 coding DNA: TGTGCCAGCACTATAGACTCTGGAAACACCATATATTTT.

This sequence joins TRBV5-1 and TRBJ1-3, with D tentatively TRBD1 (6 bases). The CDR3 is made up of 15 amino acids. V lost 1 base and J lost 0, with 8 bases in between. From germline, CDR1 is SGHRS and CDR2 YFSETQ. The CDR3 loop reads CASSLQGHSGNTIYF. The CDR3 DNA follows: TGCGCCAGCAGCTTGCAGGGGCACTCTGGAAACACCATATATTTT.

Comments on this clone: Other DNA sequences in the sample encode the same CDR3. The J gene is TRBJ1-3, the V gene TRBV18, with TRBD1 matching 9 bases. Germline V gene sequence: CDR1 KGHSH, CDR2 LQKENI. The CDR3 is made up of 15 amino acids. Trimming took 2 bases from V and 7 from J; bases not matched to a gene: 6. The CDR3 DNA is TGTGCCAGCTCACCAGGACAGGGGATTGGGAACACCATATATTTT. Translating it yields CASSPGQGIGNTIYF.